The 24 T cell receptor beta chains presented below share a single source sample, sequenced in a study of T cell responses to AZD1222 COVID-19 vaccine. Clones were read by immunoSEQ multiplex PCR, and TCRdb kept only the in-frame ones, dropping some. The sample carries some 150,000 clones, approximately 88% recorded once. The sample in question was peripheral blood, obtained on day 0 of AZD1222 vaccination. These receptors all come from an adult in good health.

The chain recombines TRBV18 with TRBJ2-6, with D unclear. V lost 3 bases and J lost 6, with 15 bases in between. Germline CDR1 KGHSH, CDR2 LQKENI. The CDR3 is 16 residues long. The CDR3 sequence: CASSPLDPTAANVLTF. The CDR3 DNA is TGTGCCAGCTCACCTCTCGACCCAACGGCGGCCAACGTCCTGACTTTC.

The CDR3 DNA sequence: TGTGCCAGCAGCTCACAGCGACTAGCGGGGAGCACAGATACGCAGTATTTT. This sequence encodes CASSSQRLAGSTDTQYF. The chain joins TRBV7-8 to TRBJ2-3, with 11 bases lining up with TRBD2. Germline CDR1 SGHVS, CDR2 FQNEAQ. The CDR3 spans 17 residues. V was pared by 4 bases and J by 0 bases, with 6 bases of the junction left unmatched.

The chain's CDR3 is CARWTGVNTEAFF. The DNA of the CDR3 is TGCGCCCGATGGACAGGGGTAAACACTGAAGCTTTCTTT. V usage is TRBV23-1 and J usage is TRBJ1-1, with 9 bases fitting TRBD1. TRBV23-1 is sorted into the ORF group, with uncertain function. Losses at the gene ends were 11 bases for V and 2 bases for J; bases not matched to a gene: 6. The CDR3 sequence is 13 residues long.

V gene TRBV6-4 combines with J gene TRBJ1-2, with 10 positions matching TRBD1. CDR1 and CDR2 from the germline V gene are MRHNA and SNTAGT. The CDR3 covers 14 residues. The V segment lost 4 bases and the J segment 6 bases; nucleotides outside the gene matches: 5. DNA of the CDR3: TGTGCCAGCAGTGGGGGACAGGGGTCAGATGGCTACACCTTC. It yields the protein CASSGGQGSDGYTF.

The chain is built from TRBV14 and TRBJ1-5; tentatively, D is TRBD1 (6 bases). The CDR3 is 14 amino acids. CDR1 is SGHDN and CDR2 is FVKESK in the germline V gene. V was clipped by 3 bases and J by 3 bases, with 9 bases between them. The CDR3, as DNA: TGTGCCAGCAGCCATCAGGGGAACAATCAGCCCCAGCATTTT. Translated: CASSHQGNNQPQHF. Using reference TRBV14 and TRBJ1-5 for the parts outside the CDR3, the full variable domain is EAGVTQFPSHSVIEKGQTVTLRCDPISGHDNLYWYRRVMGKEIKFLLHFVKESKQDESGMPNNRFLAERTGGTYSTLKVQPAELEDSGVYFCASSHQGNNQPQHFGDGTRLSIL.

The rearrangement uses TRBV4-1 and TRBJ1-1; D unclear. The V end lost 1 base, the J end lost 1 base, and 7 bases lay between the germline ends. CDR3 size: 14 residues. CDR1 MGHRA and CDR2 YSYEKL come from the germline V gene. The CDR3 DNA follows: TGCGCCAGCAGCCAAGTCTCACGGAACACTGAAGCTTTCTTT. It translates to CASSQVSRNTEAFF.

J is TRBJ2-3 and V is TRBV28; no clear D gene. Trimming cost V 7 bases and J 4 bases, with 9 bases left between them. The CDR3 is 12 amino acids. Germline CDR1 reads MDHEN; CDR2 reads SYDVKM. The CDR3 DNA is TGTGCCAGCAAGATTGGGGCAGATACGCAGTATTTT. Translated, it gives CASKIGADTQYF.

The V call is TRBV3-1 (or the pseudogene TRBV3-2), the J call TRBJ2-7, with 8 positions matching TRBD2. The ends lost 6 bases at V and 2 bases at J; junction bases unmatched: 9. Per germline, CDR1 LGHDT and CDR2 YNNKEL (reference sequence). This CDR3 comprises 15 residues. The CDR3 reads CASSPTSGRPYEQYF. The CDR3 nucleotides are TGTGCCAGCAGTCCTACTAGCGGCAGACCCTACGAGCAGTACTTC.

V and J are TRBV4-3 and TRBJ2-5; 7 nucleotides line up with TRBD2. Germline values: CDR1 LGHNA, CDR2 YSLEER. The J segment lost 0 bases and the V segment lost 1 base, leaving 5 bases of the junction unmatched. The CDR3 is made up of 16 amino acids. In DNA form, the CDR3 reads TGCGCCAGCAGCCAAGGATCGCGGGGGAACCAAGAGACCCAGTACTTC. This gives the protein CASSQGSRGNQETQYF.

About this clone: The sample contains more than one DNA sequence encoding this CDR3. The V and J genes are TRBV2 and TRBJ1-1, with 9 bases matching TRBD1. Germline loops: CDR1 SNHLY, CDR2 FYNNEI. J was trimmed by 2 bases and V by 9 bases; bases with no gene match: 4. The CDR3 is 13 residues long. The CDR3 reads CASSGQGNTEAFF. The CDR3 DNA reads as TGTGCCAGTTCGGGACAGGGAAACACTGAAGCTTTCTTT.

The chain employs TRBV2 and TRBJ1-6, with D perhaps TRBD1 (5 bases). Germline CDR1 and CDR2: SNHLY and FYNNEI. The CDR3 has 16 residues. The ends were cut back, 7 bases at V and 3 bases at J, with 16 bases in the middle. This CDR3 reads CASISDTAVYNSPLHF. The CDR3 DNA is TGTGCCAGCATATCGGACACGGCTGTCTATAATTCACCCCTCCACTTT.

The chain carries TRBV19 and TRBJ1-3; TRBD1 is a possible D gene (6 bases). V was pared by 9 bases and J by 0 bases, with 15 bases between. The CDR3 contains 15 residues. Germline lookup yields CDR1 LNHDA and CDR2 SQIVND (reference sequence). The CDR3 reads CASQQGLSSGNTIYF. CDR3 nucleotides: TGTGCCAGCCAACAGGGTCTAAGCTCTGGAAACACCATATATTTT.

V is TRBV27 and J is TRBJ1-1; 7 bases agree with TRBD1. V gave up 3 bases and J gave up 5 bases; unmatched junction bases: 6. Germline CDR1 MNHEY, CDR2 SMNVEV (reference sequence). CDR3 size: 14 residues. Here the CDR3 reads CASSLDRRKTEAFF. CDR3 in DNA: TGTGCCAGCAGTTTGGACAGGAGAAAAACTGAAGCTTTCTTT.

The chain uses TRBV9 and TRBJ2-3; TRBD1 is a possible D gene (6 bases). V lost 5 bases to trimming and J lost 3 bases, with 16 bases between them. Germline V gene lookup returns CDR1 SGDLS and CDR2 YYNGEE. The CDR3 is 15 residues long. CDR3 sequence: CASSDQGWETDTQYF. CDR3 nucleotide sequence: TGTGCCAGCAGTGACCAGGGGTGGGAAACAGATACGCAGTATTTT.

This sequence joins TRBV3-1 (or the pseudogene TRBV3-2) and TRBJ2-2; maybe TRBD2 (7 bases). The V gene's germline CDR1 is LGHDT and CDR2 YNNKEL (reference sequence). This CDR3 has 17 residues. Trimming pared 0 bases from V and 1 base from J, leaving 12 bases between. DNA of the CDR3: TGTGCCAGCAGCCAAGATCGGGGGGCGGGGAACACCGGGGAGCTGTTTTTT. It yields the protein CASSQDRGAGNTGELFF.

There are a few counts of this clone. The rearrangement links TRBV6-2 or TRBV6-3 to TRBJ2-1, with 12 bases lining up with TRBD2. CDR1 and CDR2 from the germline V gene are MNHEY and SVGEGT. The CDR3 totals 17 residues. V gave up 0 bases and J gave up 7 bases; unmatched junction bases: 7. CDR3 DNA: TGTGCCAGCAGTTACTCTGGTCTAGCGGGGGGGCGTAATGAGCAGTTCTTC. It encodes CASSYSGLAGGRNEQFF.

This chain joins TRBV9 and TRBJ1-4; possible D gene TRBD1, 5 bases. V was cut by 0 bases and J by 6 bases, with 9 bases left in between. This CDR3 is 14 amino acids long. Germline V lookup: CDR1 SGDLS, CDR2 YYNGEE. The CDR3, as DNA: TGTGCCAGCAGCGTAGCAGGGTTTGATGAAAAACTGTTTTTT. It specifies CASSVAGFDEKLFF.

The rearrangement links TRBV5-1 to TRBJ2-3; the match to TRBD2 covers 11 bases. Germline values: CDR1 SGHRS, CDR2 YFSETQ. The CDR3 covers 15 residues. V was pared by 9 bases and J by 2 bases, with 8 bases of the junction left unmatched. CDR3 sequence reads: CATKRLAGNTDTQYF. CDR3 nucleotide sequence: TGCGCCACCAAGAGACTAGCGGGGAACACAGATACGCAGTATTTT.

In its sample, this clone was seen once. This rearrangement joins TRBV9 to TRBJ2-7, with D possibly being TRBD1 or TRBD2 (6 bases each). This CDR3 comprises 15 residues. Trimming removed 4 bases at V and 0 bases at J, with 14 bases between. Germline lookup yields CDR1 SGDLS and CDR2 YYNGEE. CDR3 amino acids: CASSSRGDLSYEQYF. Here the CDR3 DNA reads TGTGCCAGCAGCTCTAGGGGGGATCTCTCCTACGAGCAGTACTTC.

This chain uses TRBV10-2 with TRBJ2-7; 14 bases map to TRBD2. Germline V gene data show CDR1 as WSHSY and CDR2 as SAAADI. The CDR3 consists of 15 residues. Germline trimming cut 6 bases from V and 2 bases from J; bases unmatched to any gene: 3. The CDR3 loop is CASRTSGGAPYEQYF. CDR3 DNA: TGCGCCAGCAGGACTAGCGGGGGGGCTCCCTACGAGCAGTACTTC.

The chain employs TRBV6-2 or TRBV6-3 and TRBJ2-7; 7 bases line up with TRBD1. This CDR3 spans 14 amino acids. J lost 2 bases, V lost 6 bases, and 7 bases had no gene match. Germline assignment: CDR1 MNHEY and CDR2 SVGEGT. The CDR3 region is CASSLYRGTYEQYF. CDR3 nucleotides: TGTGCCAGCAGCCTCTACAGGGGCACCTACGAGCAGTACTTC.

This clone came up once. CDR3 DNA sequence: TGTGCCAGCAGCTCCCGGACTAGCGAGCAGTACTTC. The encoded protein is CASSSRTSEQYF. The V and J genes are TRBV3-1 (or the pseudogene TRBV3-2) and TRBJ2-7; 7 bases fit TRBD2. The CDR3 contains 12 residues. Germline CDR1 and CDR2: LGHDT and YNNKEL (reference sequence). The V gene end was trimmed by 5 bases and the J gene end by 6 bases; junction bases not matched to a gene: 4.

This chain links TRBV19 with TRBJ1-2; perhaps TRBD1 as D (6 bases). Germline CDR1 reads LNHDA; CDR2 reads SQIVND (reference sequence). This CDR3 is built from 15 residues. Between the trimmed V and J ends, which lost 2 bases and 7 bases, there was a span of 17 bases. Written as DNA, the CDR3 is TGTGCCAGTAGTATACGTCAACAGGGAGGCTCTGGCTACACCTTC. Its translation: CASSIRQQGGSGYTF.

This clone was recorded a few times. The chain employs TRBV7-2 and TRBJ2-3, with 8 bases matching TRBD2. The CDR3 is 14 residues long. Trimming removed 5 bases from V and 11 bases from J; junction bases left unmatched: 12. Germline loops: CDR1 SGHTA, CDR2 FQGNSA. CDR3 nucleotide sequence: TGTGCCAGCAGCCCCGGAGTAGCGGGGCCCGAGCAGTATTTT. Amino acids: CASSPGVAGPEQYF.